Following are 31 T cell receptor beta chains from one sample sequenced in a study of T cell changes during pregnancy in multiple sclerosis. Generated by immunoSEQ multiplex PCR, the TCRdb table keeps only in-frame clones and is missing some. The sample holds more than 70,000 clones, about nine tenths seen once. The material sequenced was peripheral blood, taken after pregnancy. These receptors all come from a female donor in good health, enrolled as a control in a pregnancy study.

The gene calls are TRBV6-5 and TRBJ2-7; 10 bases agree with TRBD1. Germline CDR1 and CDR2: MNHEY and SVGAGI. Unmatched junction bases numbered 10, after V lost 2 bases and J lost 9 bases. The CDR3 contains 15 residues. The CDR3 DNA reads as TGTGCCAGCAGTTACGATGGGACAGGGGCTACGGGGCAGTACTTC. Translated, it gives CASSYDGTGATGQYF.

The J gene is TRBJ1-5, the V gene TRBV2, with a weak D call TRBD1 (5 bases). This CDR3 is built from 14 residues. The germline CDR1 and CDR2 sequences are SNHLY and FYNNEI. V was pared by 4 bases and J by 4 bases, with 11 bases between. The CDR3 region is CASSAPGPNQPQHF. In DNA, the CDR3 is TGTGCCAGCAGTGCTCCAGGGCCAAATCAGCCCCAGCATTTT.

V and J are TRBV4-2 and TRBJ2-1; 11 nucleotides align to TRBD2. The V gene's germline CDR1 is LGHNA and CDR2 YNFKEQ. This CDR3 spans 14 amino acids. The V gene end was trimmed by 5 bases and the J gene end by 15 bases; junction bases not matched to a gene: 12. In DNA, the CDR3 is TGTGCCAGCAGCGAAATAGCGGGGGGGCCGAATCCGTTCTTC. Translated, it gives CASSEIAGGPNPFF.

The chain recombines TRBV28 with TRBJ1-5, with D hard to call. This CDR3 has 14 residues. Germline V gene lookup returns CDR1 MDHEN and CDR2 SYDVKM. CDR3 nucleotide sequence: TGTGGGGTCCGGCTTGGGAGTAACAATCAGCCCCAGCATTTT. It specifies CGVRLGSNNQPQHF. Full variable domain (remainder filled in from reference TRBV28 and TRBJ1-5): DVKVTQSSRYLVKRTGEKVFLECVQDMDHENMFWYRQDPGLGLRLIYFSYDVKMKEKGDIPEGYSVSREKKERFSLILESASTNQTSMYLCGVRLGSNNQPQHFGDGTRLSIL.

J is TRBJ2-5 and V is TRBV2; tentative D call: TRBD2 (5 bases). Germline V gene data show CDR1 as SNHLY and CDR2 as FYNNEI. With 5 bases removed from V and 1 base from J, the gap between germline ends came to 14 bases. The CDR3 is 15 amino acids. For the CDR3, the DNA is TGTGCCAGCAGTACCACTAAGCGGATCCAAGAGACCCAGTACTTC. Residues: CASSTTKRIQETQYF.

In DNA form, the CDR3 reads TGTGCCAGCAGCTTGAACAGCTTGAACACTGAAGCTTTCTTT. This codes for CASSLNSLNTEAFF. The J gene is TRBJ1-1, the V gene TRBV11-2, with D hard to call. There are 14 residues in the CDR3. The V and J ends lost 3 bases and 0 bases respectively, with 8 bases between them. CDR1 SGHAT and CDR2 FQNNGV come from the germline V gene. The entire variable domain, with the rest obtained from reference TRBV11-2 and TRBJ1-1, is as follows: EAGVAQSPRYKIIEKRQSVAFWCNPISGHATLYWYQQILGQGPKLLIQFQNNGVVDDSQLPKDRFSAERLKGVDSTLKIQPAKLEDSAVYLCASSLNSLNTEAFFGQGTRLTVV.

The V and J genes are TRBV7-3 and TRBJ2-1; TRBD1 might be the D (5 bases). V gave up 5 bases and J gave up 4 bases, with 15 bases separating them. This CDR3 region has 15 residues. Germline CDR1 reads SGHTA; CDR2 reads FQGTGA. For the CDR3, the DNA is TGTGCCAGCAGCCCCCCTGGGCAGGGATACAATGAGCAGTTCTTC. It translates to CASSPPGQGYNEQFF.

This sequence joins TRBV4-3 and TRBJ1-2; D is possibly TRBD1 (6 bases). Germline V gene data show CDR1 as LGHNA and CDR2 as YSLEER. Trimming removed 1 base from V and 8 bases from J, with 14 bases in between. The CDR3 sequence is 14 residues long. DNA of the CDR3: TGCGCCAGCAGCCAAGGTGGGGCAGGGGAAGGCTACACCTTC. This translates into CASSQGGAGEGYTF.

This clone has a count of ten or more. The rearrangement uses TRBV18 and TRBJ1-1, with 7 bases fitting TRBD1. The CDR3 is made up of 15 amino acids. Looked up from germline, CDR1 is KGHSH and CDR2 is LQKENI. The trim removed 3 bases at V and 7 bases at J, leaving 11 bases unmatched. The CDR3 reads CASSPGTVGFVEAFF. Written as DNA, the CDR3 is TGTGCCAGCTCACCCGGGACAGTGGGGTTCGTTGAAGCTTTCTTT.

J is TRBJ1-1 and V is TRBV19; the D is unclear. Trimming stripped 8 bases from V and 3 bases from J, with 13 bases between. CDR1 is LNHDA, CDR2 SQIVND, per germline (reference sequence). CDR3 size: 13 residues. DNA for the CDR3: TGTGCCAGTTTTACCACGAGGTACACTGAAGCTTTCTTT. Translated, it gives CASFTTRYTEAFF.

This clone showed up just once. J is TRBJ1-2 and V is TRBV27; D is ambiguous. Trimming took off 5 bases at V and 4 bases at J, with 11 bases between the two ends. Germline lookup yields CDR1 MNHEY and CDR2 SMNVEV (reference sequence). The CDR3 totals 13 residues. In nucleotides, the CDR3 is TGTGCCAGCAGTCCGACCGGGGTCTATGGCTACACCTTC. Protein: CASSPTGVYGYTF.

The chain links TRBV2 to TRBJ1-5, with 7 bases matching TRBD1. V dropped 6 bases and J dropped 3; count of bases not matched to a gene: 14. CDR1 and CDR2 (germline): SNHLY, FYNNEI. This CDR3 comprises 17 residues. The DNA of the CDR3 is TGTGCCAGCAGGGAACTAAGGACAGGAGATATCAATCAGCCCCAGCATTTT. Translating gives CASRELRTGDINQPQHF.

The genes are TRBV5-1 and TRBJ2-1; TRBD2 agrees at 10 bases. Germline loops: CDR1 SGHRS, CDR2 YFSETQ. The V and J ends lost 2 bases and 8 bases, in that order; junction bases with no gene match: 10. The CDR3 is 16 amino acids. The CDR3 spells CASSFSLAGSGDEQFF. As DNA, the CDR3 is TGCGCCAGCAGCTTTTCACTAGCGGGGTCTGGGGATGAGCAGTTCTTC. The entire variable domain, with the rest obtained from reference TRBV5-1 and TRBJ2-1, is as follows: KAGVTQTPRYLIKTRGQQVTLSCSPISGHRSVSWYQQTPGQGLQFLFEYFSETQRNKGNFPGRFSGRQFSNSRSEMNVSTLELGDSALYLCASSFSLAGSGDEQFFGPGTRLTVL.

This clone was counted a few times. The V and J genes are TRBV19 and TRBJ1-1; 8 bases are a match to TRBD1. V dropped 8 bases and J dropped 3; count of bases not matched to a gene: 5. Per the germline V gene, CDR1 is LNHDA and CDR2 is SQIVND (reference sequence). The CDR3 has 13 amino acids. Written as DNA, the CDR3 is TGTGCCAGTGATACAGGGGGTCACACTGAAGCTTTCTTT. Translating it yields CASDTGGHTEAFF.

CDR3 residues: CASSLGQPQHF. The CDR3 DNA reads TGTGCCAGCAGTTTAGGCCAGCCCCAGCATTTT. This rearrangement joins TRBV28 to TRBJ1-5; D is undetermined. Looked up from germline, CDR1 is MDHEN and CDR2 is SYDVKM. V shed 2 bases and J shed 7 bases, with 3 bases lying between them. This CDR3 region has 11 residues.

This clone was observed a handful of times. This chain links TRBV2 with TRBJ1-1; D may be TRBD1 (5 bases). Germline CDR1 is SNHLY and CDR2 is FYNNEI. The CDR3 consists of 14 residues. V was shortened by 8 bases and J by 0 bases, with 13 bases between the two germline ends. The CDR3 DNA reads as TGTGCCAGCTCGCAGGGAAGAATGAACACTGAAGCTTTCTTT. Encoded protein: CASSQGRMNTEAFF.

This clone was detected only once. V is TRBV5-4 and J is TRBJ2-7; 7 bases are shared with TRBD1. V shed 5 bases, J shed 5 bases, and the junction held 7 bases outside the gene matches. Germline V lookup: CDR1 SGHNT, CDR2 YYREEE (reference sequence). The CDR3 has 13 amino acids. The CDR3 DNA is TGTGCCAGCAGGGCTAGGGACAGTCACGAGCAGTACTTC. It specifies CASRARDSHEQYF.

The chain carries TRBV4-1 and TRBJ2-3; weak D call: TRBD2 (7 bases). Trimming pared 0 bases from V and 2 bases from J, leaving 15 bases between. The germline gives CDR1 MGHRA, CDR2 YSYEKL. This CDR3 is built from 17 residues. DNA for the CDR3: TGCGCCAGCAGCCAAGAAGGGGGGGGGAGGTTCACAGATACGCAGTATTTT. Amino acid sequence: CASSQEGGGRFTDTQYF.

V and J are TRBV4-1 and TRBJ1-5, with a weak D call TRBD1 (5 bases). Between the trimmed V and J ends, which lost 1 base and 1 base, there was a span of 8 bases. The CDR3 runs 15 residues. The V gene's germline CDR1 is MGHRA and CDR2 YSYEKL. This CDR3 is CASSQGGASNQPQHF. CDR3 sequence (DNA): TGCGCCAGCAGCCAAGGGGGCGCAAGCAATCAGCCCCAGCATTTT.

V gene TRBV19 combines with J gene TRBJ2-7; D is unclear. The CDR3 length is 15 residues. V was clipped by 3 bases and J by 0 bases, with 12 bases between them. Germline-derived CDR1 and CDR2 are LNHDA and SQIVND (reference sequence). The CDR3 sequence is CASSIGFESSYEQYF. The CDR3 region has the DNA TGTGCCAGTAGTATCGGTTTTGAGAGCTCCTACGAGCAGTACTTC. The entire variable domain, with the rest obtained from reference TRBV19 and TRBJ2-7, is as follows: DGGITQSPKYLFRKEGQNVTLSCEQNLNHDAMYWYRQDPGQGLRLIYYSQIVNDFQKGDIAEGYSVSREKKESFPLTVTSAQKNPTAFYLCASSIGFESSYEQYFGPGTRLTVT.

J is TRBJ2-2 and V is TRBV4-2; tentatively, D is TRBD2 (7 bases). The germline V gene has CDR1 LGHNA and CDR2 YNFKEQ. Trimming removed 1 base from V and 0 bases from J, with 12 bases in between. This CDR3 contains 17 residues. CDR3 nucleotide sequence: TGTGCCAGCAGCCAAGCCGACGGGGGGCCGAACACCGGGGAGCTGTTTTTT. It translates to CASSQADGGPNTGELFF.

The chain uses TRBV9 and TRBJ1-1, with unresolved D. V was shortened by 6 bases and J by 1 base, with 13 bases between the two germline ends. CDR3 size: 14 residues. Germline lookup yields CDR1 SGDLS and CDR2 YYNGEE. Here the CDR3 reads CASTSADSNTEAFF. For the CDR3, the DNA is TGTGCCAGCACGTCGGCAGACTCGAACACTGAAGCTTTCTTT.

In this sample, this clone turned up once. J is TRBJ1-6 and V is TRBV19; no clear D gene. V was pared by 8 bases and J by 0 bases, with 8 bases between. Per germline, CDR1 LNHDA and CDR2 SQIVND (reference sequence). The CDR3 has 14 amino acids. For the CDR3, the DNA is TGTGCCAGTCACTTTAGCTCCTATAATTCACCCCTCCACTTT. This gives the protein CASHFSSYNSPLHF.

V usage is TRBV16 and J usage is TRBJ1-5, with D unclear. This CDR3 region has 18 residues. V lost 0 bases and J lost 0, with 15 bases in between. The germline V gene encodes CDR1 KGHSY and CDR2 FQNENV. This CDR3 is CASSQSTAVLYSNQPQHF. The CDR3 nucleotides read TGTGCCAGCAGCCAATCAACAGCCGTACTTTATAGCAATCAGCCCCAGCATTTT.

DNA of the CDR3: TGTGCCAGCAGCCCTACTGGCGGGGGGGCTTTTGCTTTCTTT. It codes for CASSPTGGGAFAFF. This chain links TRBV6-5 with TRBJ1-1; D may be TRBD1 (6 bases). The germline V gene has CDR1 MNHEY and CDR2 SVGAGI. The V and J ends lost 6 bases and 11 bases respectively, with 22 bases between them. CDR3 length: 14 residues.

The rearrangement links TRBV5-1 to TRBJ2-7; no clear D gene. Germline CDR1 and CDR2: SGHRS and YFSETQ. CDR3 length: 15 residues. V lost 0 bases and J lost 2, with 12 bases in between. The CDR3 DNA sequence: TGCGCCAGCAGCTTGGAGCCCACGAATGCCTACGAGCAGTACTTC. Encoded protein: CASSLEPTNAYEQYF.

Only one count was recorded for this clone. The CDR3 nucleotides are TGTGCCAGCAGCTTGGCCGGGAGAGGAACCCTGAACACTGAAGCTTTCTTT. Translating gives CASSLAGRGTLNTEAFF. The gene calls are TRBV5-6 and TRBJ1-1; D call uncertain. The germline CDR1 and CDR2 sequences are SGHDT and YYEEEE. V was shortened by 0 bases and J by 0 bases, with 15 bases between the two germline ends. The CDR3 sequence is 17 residues long.

The chain has TRBV11-3 and TRBJ2-5; tentatively, D is TRBD1 (6 bases). The CDR3 totals 13 residues. Trimming took off 7 bases at V and 5 bases at J, with 14 bases between the two ends. Per the germline V gene, CDR1 is SGHNT and CDR2 is YENEEA. The CDR3 loop reads CASKDSVGETQYF. Here the CDR3 DNA reads TGTGCCAGCAAGGACAGCGTAGGGGAGACCCAGTACTTC.

The chain carries TRBV9 and TRBJ2-7, with D perhaps matching TRBD1 (6 bases). This CDR3 has 17 residues. V lost 4 bases and J lost 1, with 21 bases in between. Per the germline V gene, CDR1 is SGDLS and CDR2 is YYNGEE. CDR3 amino acids: CASSLRDTGSLSYEQYF. CDR3 DNA sequence: TGTGCCAGCAGCTTACGGGACACCGGCTCCCTTTCCTACGAGCAGTACTTC.

The rearrangement uses TRBV2 and TRBJ2-5; 12 positions agree with TRBD2. Germline trimming cut 6 bases from V and 2 bases from J; bases unmatched to any gene: 4. The CDR3 contains 15 residues. Germline CDR1 reads SNHLY; CDR2 reads FYNNEI. CDR3 protein: CASSGLAGTQETQYF. Written as DNA, the CDR3 is TGTGCCAGCAGCGGACTAGCGGGAACTCAAGAGACCCAGTACTTC.

This clone occurred once. J is TRBJ2-7 and V is TRBV14; D possibly corresponds to TRBD2 (6 bases). The germline V and J ends were trimmed by 4 bases and 1 base, with 23 bases remaining between them. CDR1 SGHDN and CDR2 FVKESK come from the germline V gene. This CDR3 has 18 residues. The CDR3 loop reads CASSPRGVLGSGSYEQYF. The CDR3 coding sequence is TGTGCCAGCAGCCCCAGAGGGGTATTGGGTAGCGGATCCTACGAGCAGTACTTC.